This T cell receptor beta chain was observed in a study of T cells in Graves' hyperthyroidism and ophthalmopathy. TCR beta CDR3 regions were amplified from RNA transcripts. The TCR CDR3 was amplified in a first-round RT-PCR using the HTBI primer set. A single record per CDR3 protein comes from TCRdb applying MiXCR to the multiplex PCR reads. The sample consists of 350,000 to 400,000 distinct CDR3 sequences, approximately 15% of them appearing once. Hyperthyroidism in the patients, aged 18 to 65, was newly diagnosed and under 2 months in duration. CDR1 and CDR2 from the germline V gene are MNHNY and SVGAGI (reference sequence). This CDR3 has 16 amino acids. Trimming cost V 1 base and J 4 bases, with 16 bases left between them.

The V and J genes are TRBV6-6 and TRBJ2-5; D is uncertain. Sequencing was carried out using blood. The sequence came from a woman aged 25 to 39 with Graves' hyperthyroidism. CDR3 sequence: CASSYFDLEIPETQYF. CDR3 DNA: TGTGCCAGCAGTTACTTCGATCTCGAGATACCAGAGACCCAGTACTTC.